One and the same sample provided the 15 T cell receptor beta chains below, sequenced in a study of vaccination and CD4 T cells after COVID-19. With the Oncomine TCR Beta short-read assay, DNA from cultured CD4+ T cells was sequenced. TCRdb used MiXCR to reprocess the PCR reads, holding one entry per CDR3 protein. The data contain 20,000 to 25,000 distinct CDR3 sequences, around two fifths of them singletons. Which antigens these TCRs recognize remains unknown. Treatment in this sample: approximately nine-day PBMC culture with coronavirus spike peptide pools or control peptides (ViraFEST assay). The sequenced sample consisted of CD4+ T cells from blood, cultured in vitro. These receptors were collected from a human donor who had recovered from COVID-19.

The V and J genes are TRBV5-4 and TRBJ2-3; D assignment may be TRBD1 or TRBD2 (6 bases each). CDR1 is SGHNT and CDR2 is YYREEE in the germline V gene (reference sequence). CDR3 length equals 15 residues. Trimming left V 8 bases short and J 0 bases short, with 16 bases between. CDR3 residues: CASRMGGESTDTQYF. CDR3 sequence (DNA): TGTGCCAGTAGAATGGGGGGCGAGAGCACAGATACGCAGTATTTT.

This chain joins TRBV24-1 and TRBJ1-5; D might be TRBD1 (6 bases). The CDR3 extends over 16 amino acids. V was cut by 7 bases and J by 0 bases, with 15 bases left in between. Germline CDR1 KGHDR, CDR2 SFDVKD. The CDR3 loop is CATRRQEMYSNQPQHF. Written as DNA, the CDR3 is TGTGCCACCAGGAGACAGGAGATGTATAGCAATCAGCCCCAGCATTTT.

J is TRBJ2-3 and V is TRBV2; 8 nucleotides agree with TRBD1. This CDR3 region has 14 residues. Per germline, CDR1 SNHLY and CDR2 FYNNEI. Trimming cost V 7 bases and J 2 bases; bases outside gene matches: 5. As DNA, the CDR3 is TGTGCCAGCAACCGACAGGGGAACACAGATACGCAGTATTTT. Its protein product is CASNRQGNTDTQYF.

This clonotype has a handful of counts. This sequence joins TRBV7-9 and TRBJ1-1, with D possibly TRBD1 on 6 matching bases. The CDR3 contains 15 residues. The germline V and J ends were trimmed by 2 bases and 4 bases, with 14 bases remaining between them. Looked up from germline, CDR1 is SEHNR and CDR2 is FQNEAQ (reference sequence). CDR3 bases: TGTGCCAGCAGCTTATTTGGCGGCAGGGGCACTGAAGCTTTCTTT. Amino acids: CASSLFGGRGTEAFF.

The count of this clonotype is one. This chain joins TRBV7-8 and TRBJ1-6; D is unresolved. V was pared by 5 bases and J by 4 bases, with 18 bases between. CDR3 length: 17 residues. Germline CDR1 SGHVS, CDR2 FQNEAQ. In DNA, the CDR3 is TGTGCCAGCAGCCGGGCTGGTGCAGCGAAGTATAATTCACCCCTCCACTTT. Its translation is CASSRAGAAKYNSPLHF.

The CDR3 sequence is CASSQLLDARAVAQYF. CDR3 DNA sequence: TGCGCCAGCAGCCAACTTTTGGACGCCCGGGCGGTGGCCCAGTACTTC. The chain carries TRBV4-3 and TRBJ2-5; no firm D call. The V gene lost 2 bases and the J gene lost 9 bases, with 22 bases spanning the gap. Per germline, CDR1 LGHNA and CDR2 YSLEER. The CDR3 covers 16 residues.

This clonotype was counted only a few times. This chain joins TRBV2 and TRBJ1-6, with TRBD1 matching 7 bases. Germline loops: CDR1 SNHLY, CDR2 FYNNEI. The CDR3 spans 12 residues. Losses at the gene ends were 6 bases for V and 8 bases for J; bases not matched to a gene: 1. The CDR3 DNA sequence: TGTGCCAGCAGCACAGGGGATTCACCCCTCCACTTT. Protein: CASSTGDSPLHF.

This chain connects TRBV7-2 to TRBJ2-6; 7 bases match TRBD2. Germline CDR1 is SGHTA and CDR2 is FQGNSA. This CDR3 spans 17 amino acids. The J segment lost 2 bases and the V segment lost 6 bases, leaving 10 bases of the junction unmatched. The CDR3 protein is CASSLREGTTGANVLTF. For the CDR3, the DNA is TGTGCCAGCAGTCTGAGGGAGGGGACTACTGGGGCCAACGTCCTGACTTTC.

This clonotype occurred a few times. This chain joins TRBV5-1 and TRBJ2-5; TRBD1 matches 7 bases. CDR1 and CDR2 from the germline V gene are SGHRS and YFSETQ. Trimming removed 0 bases from V and 4 bases from J; junction bases left unmatched: 6. The CDR3 sequence is 15 residues long. CDR3 DNA sequence: TGCGCCAGCAGCTTGGGGCAGGGGGTCGGAGAGACCCAGTACTTC. This gives the protein CASSLGQGVGETQYF.

V gene TRBV24-1 combines with J gene TRBJ1-4; perhaps TRBD1 as D (5 bases). Germline assignment: CDR1 KGHDR and CDR2 SFDVKD. CDR3 length: 13 residues. Between the trimmed V and J ends, which lost 9 bases and 5 bases, there was a span of 12 bases. CDR3 nucleotide sequence: TGTGCCACCGGAGACAGCGGAAATGAAAAACTGTTTTTT. Its protein is CATGDSGNEKLFF.

The chain joins TRBV27 to TRBJ2-5; 8 nucleotides line up with TRBD2. The ends lost 8 bases at V and 4 bases at J; junction bases unmatched: 24. This CDR3 is built from 19 residues. Germline assignment: CDR1 MNHEY and CDR2 SMNVEV (reference sequence). CDR3 protein: CASSPGVSGTAKGGETQYF. The CDR3 DNA sequence: TGTGCCAGCTCTCCCGGGGTTAGCGGGACCGCTAAGGGAGGAGAGACCCAGTACTTC.

This clonotype showed up just a few times. V usage is TRBV20-1 and J usage is TRBJ2-4; TRBD2 aligns across 14 bases. Looked up from germline, CDR1 is DFQATT and CDR2 is SNEGSKA (reference sequence). With V trimmed by 1 base and J by 1 base, 3 bases remained unmatched. The CDR3 has 17 amino acids. This CDR3 is CSARGLAGGTAKNIQYF. CDR3 DNA sequence: TGCAGTGCTAGAGGACTAGCGGGAGGGACGGCCAAAAACATTCAGTACTTC.

This clonotype was seen only a few times. V usage is TRBV6-1 and J usage is TRBJ2-7, with a possible D match to TRBD1 (6 bases). CDR1 and CDR2 from the germline V gene are MNHNS and SASEGT. Trimming took 6 bases from V and 2 from J, leaving 20 bases between them. CDR3 length: 16 residues. The CDR3 protein is CASREWESGDTYEQYF. In nucleotides, the CDR3 is TGTGCCAGCAGGGAATGGGAGTCAGGGGACACCTACGAGCAGTACTTC.

A few counts support this clonotype. V is TRBV21-1 and J is TRBJ2-7; the DNA was not used to check the table's D call, TRBD1. TRBV21-1 is assigned pseudogene status. The CDR3 contains 19 residues. The CDR3 sequence: CASSKRAGLGTLKSYEQYF. CDR3 sequence (DNA): TGTGCCAGCAGCAAAAGGGCAGGACTGGGGACATTAAAGTCCTACGAGCAGTACTTC.

The rearrangement joins TRBV7-2 to TRBJ1-2; D is uncertain. The germline V gene encodes CDR1 SGHTA and CDR2 FQGNSA. This CDR3 comprises 12 residues. Trimming cost V 4 bases and J 7 bases, with 10 bases left between them. This chain's CDR3 is CASSSWTPGYTF. The DNA of the CDR3 is TGTGCCAGCAGCTCGTGGACCCCTGGCTACACCTTC.